This T cell receptor (beta chain) was captured by sequencing in a study of T cells after posttransplantation cyclophosphamide. Germline V gene data show CDR1 as SGHVS and CDR2 as FQNEAQ. The germline V and J ends were trimmed by 4 bases and 7 bases, with 14 bases remaining between them. The CDR3 consists of 14 residues. General study results and limits: After PTCy, TRB diversity resembled that of CNI/methotrexate controls.

Assay used: immunoSEQ multiplex PCR; TCRdb lists only in-frame clones, some missing. The repertoire holds 25,000 to 40,000 clones, roughly nine tenths seen once, with 0.1% in the top ten. In the case of this clone: Its antigen is unidentified.

Cells defined as naive were viable CD3+CD4+ or CD3+CD8+ and CCR7+CD45RA+CD45RO-CD95-CD27+CD28+. The chain is built from TRBV7-8 and TRBJ2-1; weak D call: TRBD2 (6 bases). The sample comprised naive CD4+ T cells sorted from blood. The receptor's source is a man under 40 in good health and a related stem cell transplant donor. CDR3 nucleotides: TGTGCCAGCAGCTCCCGGGAGCCTAGGAATGAGCAGTTCTTC. Its translation is CASSSREPRNEQFF.